These T cell receptor beta chains were read from a single sample in a study of cytomegalovirus exposure and HLA in healthy donors. The protocol was immunoSEQ multiplex PCR, while the TCRdb copy is restricted to in-frame clones and leaves out a portion. The data hold under 100,000 clones, with about 70% observed a single time. Sequences were obtained from PBMCs. These receptors were obtained from a human donor in good health. The CDR3 runs from the conserved cysteine through the conserved F or W. Fields, in order: CDR3 protein, CDR3 DNA, J gene, D gene, clone size, CDR3 length, V gene. A D gene is named only where the DNA matches it firmly. Clone size is stated in some rows and not others, as once, few, many or a class when expanded.

CDR3 protein: CASSARGLVIETQYF
CDR3 DNA: TGTGCCAGCAGTGCACGTGGACTAGTCATAGAGACCCAGTACTTC
J gene: TRBJ2-5
D gene: TRBD2
clone size: NA
CDR3 length: 15
V gene: TRBV2

CDR3 protein: CASTRGAGGPIEQYF
CDR3 DNA: TGTGCCAGCACCCGAGGGGCGGGAGGGCCAATCGAGCAGTACTTC
J gene: TRBJ2-7
D gene: TRBD2
clone size: few
CDR3 length: 15
V gene: TRBV5-8

CDR3 protein: CASSTPPDRVDWETQYF
CDR3 DNA: TGCGCCAGCAGCACACCCCCGGACAGGGTCGATTGGGAGACCCAGTACTTC
J gene: TRBJ2-5
D gene: TRBD1
clone size: few
CDR3 length: 17
V gene: TRBV5-1

CDR3 protein: CASSLGSRQTSTDTQYF
CDR3 DNA: TGTGCCAGCAGCTTGGGGTCACGACAGACCAGCACAGATACGCAGTATTTT
J gene: TRBJ2-3
D gene: NA
clone size: NA
CDR3 length: 17
V gene: TRBV5-8

CDR3 protein: CASSEATGTSEQFF
CDR3 DNA: TGTGCCAGCAGTGAAGCAACCGGGACAAGCGAGCAGTTCTTC
J gene: TRBJ2-1
D gene: NA
clone size: few
CDR3 length: 14
V gene: TRBV2

CDR3 protein: CASSEPTNPPGTDTQYF
CDR3 DNA: TGCGCCAGCAGTGAGCCAACAAACCCGCCAGGCACAGATACGCAGTATTTT
J gene: TRBJ2-3
D gene: NA
clone size: NA
CDR3 length: 17
V gene: TRBV10-2

CDR3 protein: CASSPLVAQETQYF
CDR3 DNA: TGTGCCAGCAGCCCCCTAGTAGCTCAAGAGACCCAGTACTTC
J gene: TRBJ2-5
D gene: NA
clone size: NA
CDR3 length: 14
V gene: TRBV11-2

CDR3 protein: CASSIRGYGYTF
CDR3 DNA: TGTGCCAGTAGTATCCGAGGGTATGGCTACACCTTC
J gene: TRBJ1-2
D gene: NA
clone size: NA
CDR3 length: 12
V gene: TRBV19

CDR3 protein: CAISESQANYGYTF
CDR3 DNA: TGTGCCATCAGTGAGTCACAGGCTAACTATGGCTACACCTTC
J gene: TRBJ1-2
D gene: NA
clone size: NA
CDR3 length: 14
V gene: TRBV10-3

CDR3 protein: CASSQQGVDTGELFF
CDR3 DNA: TGCGCCAGCAGCCAACAGGGCGTGGACACCGGGGAGCTGTTTTTT
J gene: TRBJ2-2
D gene: NA
clone size: NA
CDR3 length: 15
V gene: TRBV4-1

CDR3 protein: CASSRPQQGGYGYTF
CDR3 DNA: TGTGCCAGCAGTAGACCGCAACAGGGGGGATATGGCTACACCTTC
J gene: TRBJ1-2
D gene: TRBD1
clone size: NA
CDR3 length: 15
V gene: TRBV6-5

CDR3 protein: CATSSRQGVSPLHF
CDR3 DNA: TGTGCCACCAGCTCTCGACAGGGTGTTTCACCCCTCCACTTT
J gene: TRBJ1-6
D gene: TRBD1
clone size: NA
CDR3 length: 14
V gene: TRBV15

CDR3 protein: CASRLTTGVNTEAFF
CDR3 DNA: TGTGCCAGCAGATTGACGACAGGGGTGAACACTGAAGCTTTCTTT
J gene: TRBJ1-1
D gene: TRBD1
clone size: NA
CDR3 length: 15
V gene: TRBV6-1

CDR3 protein: CASSQGGWQGYGYTF
CDR3 DNA: TGTGCCAGCAGCCAAGGCGGTTGGCAGGGCTATGGCTACACCTTC
J gene: TRBJ1-2
D gene: NA
clone size: NA
CDR3 length: 15
V gene: TRBV4-2

CDR3 protein: CASSLGKMRREYADTQYF
CDR3 DNA: TGCGCCAGCAGCTTAGGGAAAATGCGGCGGGAGTACGCAGATACGCAGTATTTT
J gene: TRBJ2-3
D gene: TRBD2
clone size: NA
CDR3 length: 18
V gene: TRBV5-1

CDR3 protein: CASSPRGPPNEQYF
CDR3 DNA: TGTGCCAGCTCACCACGGGGGCCCCCTAATGAGCAGTACTTC
J gene: TRBJ2-7
D gene: NA
clone size: once
CDR3 length: 14
V gene: TRBV18

CDR3 protein: CASSTTGGSTEAFF
CDR3 DNA: TGTGCCAGCAGCACGACAGGGGGGAGCACTGAAGCTTTCTTT
J gene: TRBJ1-1
D gene: TRBD1
clone size: NA
CDR3 length: 14
V gene: TRBV6-6

CDR3 protein: CATSRLDRASDEQYF
CDR3 DNA: TGTGCCACCAGCAGGCTGGACAGGGCAAGTGACGAGCAGTACTTC
J gene: TRBJ2-7
D gene: TRBD1
clone size: NA
CDR3 length: 15
V gene: TRBV15

CDR3 protein: CASSLIGVVTDAFF
CDR3 DNA: TGCGCCAGCAGCTTGATCGGTGTGGTTACAGATGCTTTCTTT
J gene: TRBJ1-1
D gene: NA
clone size: NA
CDR3 length: 14
V gene: TRBV5-1

CDR3 protein: CASSNRGDPSTDTQYF
CDR3 DNA: TGTGCCAGCAGCAACCGGGGGGACCCGAGCACAGATACGCAGTATTTT
J gene: TRBJ2-3
D gene: TRBD2
clone size: NA
CDR3 length: 16
V gene: TRBV5-6

CDR3 protein: CASSYQTPGGQETQYF
CDR3 DNA: TGTGCCAGCAGCTACCAGACACCGGGAGGTCAAGAGACCCAGTACTTC
J gene: TRBJ2-5
D gene: TRBD2
clone size: NA
CDR3 length: 16
V gene: TRBV7-6

CDR3 protein: CASSQGPRVGDTQYF
CDR3 DNA: TGCGCCAGCAGCCAAGGCCCACGAGTCGGGGATACGCAGTATTTT
J gene: TRBJ2-3
D gene: NA
clone size: NA
CDR3 length: 15
V gene: TRBV4-1

CDR3 protein: CATSTLGQGATEAFF
CDR3 DNA: TGTGCCACCAGCACGTTAGGACAGGGTGCCACTGAAGCTTTCTTT
J gene: TRBJ1-1
D gene: TRBD1
clone size: NA
CDR3 length: 15
V gene: TRBV15

CDR3 protein: CASSKVSGYVSEKLFF
CDR3 DNA: TGTGCCAGCAGCAAAGTTTCGGGATACGTTAGTGAAAAACTGTTTTTT
J gene: TRBJ1-4
D gene: NA
clone size: NA
CDR3 length: 16
V gene: TRBV21-1

CDR3 protein: CASSPRTGGSEAFF
CDR3 DNA: TGCGCCAGCAGCCCGAGGACAGGGGGCTCTGAAGCTTTCTTT
J gene: TRBJ1-1
D gene: TRBD1
clone size: NA
CDR3 length: 14
V gene: TRBV5-1

CDR3 protein: CAIIVLSEAFF
CDR3 DNA: TGTGCCATTATCGTACTGAGTGAAGCTTTCTTT
J gene: TRBJ1-1
D gene: NA
clone size: NA
CDR3 length: 11
V gene: TRBV2

CDR3 protein: CASISSYGGTEAFF
CDR3 DNA: TGTGCCAGCATTTCATCATACGGAGGCACTGAAGCTTTCTTT
J gene: TRBJ1-1
D gene: NA
clone size: few
CDR3 length: 14
V gene: TRBV27

CDR3 protein: CVSSLSDSGEYEQYF
CDR3 DNA: TGTGTCAGCAGCTTAAGCGACAGCGGGGAGTACGAGCAGTACTTC
J gene: TRBJ2-7
D gene: TRBD2
clone size: NA
CDR3 length: 15
V gene: TRBV7-7

CDR3 protein: CASSTMGIWTGRNYGYTF
CDR3 DNA: TGTGCCAGTAGTACTATGGGTATTTGGACAGGGAGGAACTATGGCTACACCTTC
J gene: TRBJ1-2
D gene: TRBD1
clone size: once
CDR3 length: 18
V gene: TRBV19